This T cell receptor beta chain was sequenced during a study of shared clonotypes between healthy human individuals. Trimming shortened V by 5 bases and J by 2 bases, and 7 bases separated the two germline ends. The germline CDR1 and CDR2 sequences are SGHTA and FQGTGA. The CDR3 consists of 14 residues. Here immunoSEQ multiplex PCR was the method, and the copy in TCRdb shows in-frame clones only, minus some. The sample contains under 1,900,000 clones, 97% to 99% of which appear only once. Specimen: naive CD4+ T cells sorted from blood. This sample's subset: CD45RA+ positively selected. This sequence was found in a man aged 25 to 45 in good health. J is TRBJ2-6 and V is TRBV7-3, with no clear D. Here the CDR3 reads CASSPRTGANVLTF. In DNA form, the CDR3 reads TGTGCCAGCAGCCCCCGAACTGGGGCCAACGTCCTGACTTTC.